The next 21 T cell receptor beta chains were all read from a single sample in a study of cytomegalovirus exposure and HLA in healthy donors. The PCR employed 60 Vbeta primers together with 13 Jbeta primers. Clones were read by immunoSEQ multiplex PCR, and TCRdb kept only the in-frame ones, dropping some. The table lists fewer than 100,000 clones. The sequenced sample consisted of PBMCs. The receptor set was obtained from a woman aged 55-70 years in good health and CMV-seronegative.

This chain joins TRBV2 and TRBJ1-4, with D hard to call. Trimming took 0 bases from V and 10 from J, leaving 9 bases between them. Germline V lookup: CDR1 SNHLY, CDR2 FYNNEI. This CDR3 region has 13 residues. The CDR3 region is CASSEASEGKLFF. Here the CDR3 DNA reads TGTGCCAGCAGTGAAGCGTCCGAGGGAAAACTGTTTTTT.

The chain carries TRBV28 and TRBJ1-5; weak D call: TRBD1 (5 bases). This CDR3 comprises 19 residues. The germline V gene has CDR1 MDHEN and CDR2 SYDVKM. V lost 6 bases and J lost 0, with 24 bases in between. CDR3 sequence: CASRLPLGRAPYSNQPQHF. The CDR3 coding sequence is TGTGCCAGCAGACTTCCCCTGGGCAGGGCACCGTATAGCAATCAGCCCCAGCATTTT.

The J gene is TRBJ1-5, the V gene TRBV28, with D uncertain. CDR1 is MDHEN and CDR2 is SYDVKM in the germline V gene. The CDR3 length is 13 residues. CDR3 loop: CAVGWLANQPQHF. The CDR3 DNA follows: TGTGCAGTCGGGTGGTTGGCTAATCAGCCCCAGCATTTT.

This chain connects TRBV28 to TRBJ2-1; 7 nucleotides line up with TRBD2. This CDR3 is built from 14 residues. Germline V gene data show CDR1 as MDHEN and CDR2 as SYDVKM. The trim removed 4 bases at V and 8 bases at J, leaving 8 bases unmatched. The CDR3 spells CASSSPSGFDEQFF. CDR3 nucleotides: TGTGCCAGCAGTTCCCCTAGCGGCTTCGATGAGCAGTTCTTC.

The chain joins TRBV6-5 to TRBJ2-7; the match to TRBD2 covers 11 bases. Germline CDR1 MNHEY, CDR2 SVGAGI. The CDR3 covers 14 residues. J gave up 2 bases and V 5 bases, and 2 bases lay outside the gene matches. The CDR3 DNA sequence: TGTGCCAGCAGTGTACTAGCGGGAGCCTACGAGCAGTACTTC. This translates into CASSVLAGAYEQYF.

This clone is deemed medium-sized by its frequency. The chain is built from TRBV7-9 and TRBJ1-4, with D possibly being TRBD1 (6 bases). The CDR3 has 14 amino acids. Deletions cut 5 bases from V and 5 bases from J, with 12 bases between. Germline loops: CDR1 SEHNR, CDR2 FQNEAQ (reference sequence). In DNA form, the CDR3 reads TGTGCCAGCAGCCAGGACAGCTTCAATGAAAAACTGTTTTTT. It translates to CASSQDSFNEKLFF.

The CDR3 region has the DNA TGTGCCAGCAGCTCATACGAGCAGTACTTC. Its protein product is CASSSYEQYF. The chain couples TRBV11-2 to TRBJ2-7, with D unresolved. V was trimmed by 4 bases and J by 4 bases, leaving 2 bases between them. Germline lookup yields CDR1 SGHAT and CDR2 FQNNGV. The CDR3 totals 10 residues.

This chain uses TRBV28 with TRBJ2-5, with 7 nucleotides matching TRBD2. The J call may not be correct, given that the DNA end is closer to TRBJ2-7. This CDR3 region has 16 residues. Germline-derived CDR1 and CDR2 are MDHEN and SYDVKM. The chain's CDR3 is CASSFSGGWTTYEQYF. In DNA form, the CDR3 reads TGTGCCAGCAGTTTCTCGGGGGGTTGGACAACCTACGAGCAGTACTTC.

In regard to this clone: This same CDR3 is encoded by further DNA sequences in the sample. V and J are TRBV7-9 and TRBJ2-1, with 8 bases lining up with TRBD1. V lost 4 bases, J lost 4 bases, and 6 bases stayed unmatched. Germline V gene sequence: CDR1 SEHNR, CDR2 FQNEAQ (reference sequence). The CDR3 covers 15 residues. In nucleotides, the CDR3 is TGTGCCAGCAGCTCGGGGACAGGAACGTACAATGAGCAGTTCTTC. Protein product: CASSSGTGTYNEQFF.

The chain recombines TRBV30 with TRBJ2-7; weak D call: TRBD2 (5 bases). The CDR3 totals 13 residues. CDR1 is GTSNPN, CDR2 SVGIG, per germline (reference sequence). V shed 2 bases and J shed 7 bases, with 15 bases lying between them. Here the CDR3 reads CAWSLGGPGEQYF. CDR3 bases: TGTGCCTGGAGTCTCGGTGGCCCGGGGGAGCAGTACTTC.

This chain uses TRBV7-9 with TRBJ1-1, with D hard to call. The V gene lost 11 bases and the J gene lost 2 bases, with 15 bases spanning the gap. CDR1 is SEHNR, CDR2 FQNEAQ, per germline (reference sequence). The CDR3 is made up of 13 amino acids. The CDR3 DNA reads as TGTGCCTCTAATGAGGTCTTTAACACTGAAGCTTTCTTT. Translated: CASNEVFNTEAFF. The full variable domain, with the rest looked up from reference TRBV7-9 and TRBJ1-1, is DTGVSQNPRHKITKRGQNVTFRCDPISEHNRLYWYRQTLGQGPEFLTYFQNEAQLEKSRLLSDRFSAERPKGSFSTLEIQRTEQGDSAMYLCASNEVFNTEAFFGQGTRLTVV.

Here the CDR3 DNA reads TGTGCCAGCAGCTCCGGGACTAGCGTGCGCACAGATACGCAGTATTTT. The encoded protein is CASSSGTSVRTDTQYF. The chain combines TRBV5-4 with TRBJ2-3, with 10 nucleotides matching TRBD2. The CDR3 covers 16 residues. From germline, CDR1 is SGHNT and CDR2 YYREEE (reference sequence). The ends lost 3 bases at V and 1 base at J; junction bases unmatched: 5.

The chain is built from TRBV27 and TRBJ2-7; D gene uncertain. The CDR3 totals 13 residues. The V and J ends lost 2 bases and 2 bases respectively, with 7 bases between them. Germline CDR1 MNHEY, CDR2 SMNVEV (reference sequence). The CDR3: CASSLGQTYEQYF. DNA of the CDR3: TGTGCCAGCAGTTTAGGGCAGACCTACGAGCAGTACTTC.

V is TRBV28 and J is TRBJ1-4; D is undetermined. The CDR3 contains 15 residues. Trimming shortened V by 3 bases and J by 8 bases, and 16 bases separated the two germline ends. The V gene's germline CDR1 is MDHEN and CDR2 SYDVKM. The CDR3 DNA is TGTGCCAGCAGTTTGCGCACCGGGATGGTGGAAAAACTGTTTTTT. Protein: CASSLRTGMVEKLFF.

The chain couples TRBV29-1 to TRBJ2-3; 9 bases match TRBD2. CDR1 and CDR2 (germline): SQVTM, ANQGSEA. The CDR3 runs to 14 residues. V dropped 4 bases and J dropped 5; count of bases not matched to a gene: 7. CDR3 protein: CSVASGMGGDTQYF. CDR3 nucleotide sequence: TGCAGCGTTGCTAGCGGGATGGGCGGAGATACGCAGTATTTT.

The rearrangement uses TRBV21-1 and TRBJ2-5; TRBD2, the D gene given by the table, was not confirmed from the DNA. TRBV21-1 is labeled a pseudogene. CDR3 size: 10 residues. CDR3 coding DNA: TGTGCCAGCAGCGAGGAGACCCAGTACTTC. It translates to CASSEETQYF.

This rearrangement joins TRBV14 to TRBJ2-7, with TRBD2 matching 7 bases. With V trimmed by 0 bases and J by 6 bases, 5 bases remained unmatched. The CDR3 totals 14 residues. CDR1 and CDR2 from the germline V gene are SGHDN and FVKESK. In DNA, the CDR3 is TGTGCCAGCAGCCAAGATCTGGGCGGGAGCGAGCAGTACTTC. Amino acid sequence: CASSQDLGGSEQYF.

The V gene is TRBV6-5, the J gene TRBJ2-7; possible D gene TRBD1, 6 bases. The CDR3 is made up of 13 amino acids. The germline CDR1 and CDR2 sequences are MNHEY and SVGAGI. With 2 bases removed from V and 5 bases from J, the gap between germline ends came to 10 bases. CDR3 sequence reads: CASSYGRGHEQYF. CDR3 bases: TGTGCCAGCAGTTACGGCAGGGGCCACGAGCAGTACTTC.

V is TRBV7-9 and J is TRBJ1-2, with D perhaps TRBD1 (5 bases). V lost 4 bases to trimming and J lost 0 bases, with 15 bases between them. This CDR3 is built from 16 residues. The germline V gene has CDR1 SEHNR and CDR2 FQNEAQ (reference sequence). CDR3 nucleotides: TGTGCCAGCAGCTCTGACAGAAGCTTTACTAACTATGGCTACACCTTC. Translated, it gives CASSSDRSFTNYGYTF.

The chain joins TRBV10-1 to TRBJ1-2; 10 bases are a match to TRBD1. Germline V CDR1 and CDR2: WNHNN, SYGVQD (reference sequence). The V gene end was trimmed by 7 bases and the J gene end by 11 bases; junction bases not matched to a gene: 1. This CDR3 has 10 amino acids. This chain's CDR3 is CASKDRGYTF. CDR3 nucleotides: TGCGCCAGCAAGGACAGGGGGTACACCTTC.

V usage is TRBV10-3 and J usage is TRBJ2-5, with 7 bases aligning to TRBD1. J lost 4 bases, V lost 2 bases, and 7 bases had no gene match. The CDR3 contains 15 residues. Germline V gene sequence: CDR1 ENHRY, CDR2 SYGVKD. CDR3 region: CAISEPRGRGETQYF. In DNA, the CDR3 is TGTGCCATCAGTGAGCCTAGGGGGCGAGGAGAGACCCAGTACTTC.